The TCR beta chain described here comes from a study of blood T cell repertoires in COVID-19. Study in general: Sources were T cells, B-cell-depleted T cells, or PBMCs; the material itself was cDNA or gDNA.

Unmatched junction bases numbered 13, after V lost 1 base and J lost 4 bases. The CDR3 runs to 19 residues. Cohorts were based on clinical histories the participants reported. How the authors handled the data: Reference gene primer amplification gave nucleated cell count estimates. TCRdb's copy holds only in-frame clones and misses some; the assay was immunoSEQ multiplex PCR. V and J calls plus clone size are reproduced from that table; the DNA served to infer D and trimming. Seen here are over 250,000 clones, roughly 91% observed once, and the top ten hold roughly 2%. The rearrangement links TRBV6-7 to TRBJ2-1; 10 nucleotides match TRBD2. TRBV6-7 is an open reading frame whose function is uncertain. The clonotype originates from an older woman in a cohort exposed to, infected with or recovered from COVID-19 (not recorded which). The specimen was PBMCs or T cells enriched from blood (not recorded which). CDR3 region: CASSYFRPLLAGEYNEQFF. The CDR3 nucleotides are TGTGCCAGCAGTTACTTCCGACCTCTTCTAGCGGGGGAATACAATGAGCAGTTCTTC.